The source of this T cell receptor (beta chain) is a study of T-cell reconstitution after alpha-beta-depleted transplantation in children. Findings and limits, study-wide: One year after transplant, T-cell counts and diversity came mostly from newly produced T cells. From surviving recipient T cells and thymic progenitors came the high day-60 TCRbeta diversity observed in some patients. Approximately two months post-transplant, alpha-beta T cells reportedly originated from several hundred expanded graft clones.

This clonotype was seen more than once but under ten times. Antigen specificity is unknown. Germline V gene sequence: CDR1 SGHDN, CDR2 FVKESK. V was pared by 1 base and J by 13 bases, with 10 bases between. The CDR3 spans 12 residues. Unique molecular identifiers were used in preparing the TCRbeta library. Via MiXCR, TCRdb re-called the PCR reads, giving one row per CDR3 protein. The table records 450,000 to 700,000 distinct CDR3 sequences, 25% to 30% of them present only once. The clonotype originates from a boy younger than two with Wiskott-Aldrich syndrome, due to receive a stem cell transplant. V gene TRBV14 combines with J gene TRBJ1-4; D unresolved. The sample consisted of PBMCs, taken before TCRalphabeta/CD19-depleted stem cell transplant. CDR3 sequence: CASSQVDGILFF. CDR3 DNA sequence: TGTGCCAGCAGCCAAGTTGACGGGATACTGTTTTTT. The full variable domain, rest sourced from reference TRBV14 and TRBJ1-4, is EAGVTQFPSHSVIEKGQTVTLRCDPISGHDNLYWYRRVMGKEIKFLLHFVKESKQDESGMPNNRFLAERTGGTYSTLKVQPAELEDSGVYFCASSQVDGILFFGSGTQLSVL.